This T cell receptor beta chain was captured by sequencing in a study of a mutant IDH1 vaccine in newly diagnosed glioma. Study-level information: Most patients had radiochemotherapy with temozolomide before enrollment; others had one alone.

As for time point: week 11, during vaccination. Doses consisted of 300 ug of mutant IDH1 20-mer peptide each, paired with topical imiquimod. Produced via immunoSEQ multiplex PCR; TCRdb's table is partial and in-frame only. The data show some 52,000 clones, with over 75% seen just once and 2% to 2.5% held by the top ten. To note about this clone: Its antigen remains unknown.

This sequence was found in a man in his fifties or sixties with glioma. The sequencing here drew on PBMCs, taken from a glioma patient whose treatment included an IDH1 peptide vaccine.

The CDR3 is CASRSRGRGDGYTF. As DNA, the CDR3 is TGTGCCAGCAGATCACGGGGTCGGGGCGATGGCTACACCTTC. J is TRBJ1-2 and V is TRBV6-5; the D gene is possibly TRBD1 (5 bases). Germline loops: CDR1 MNHEY, CDR2 SVGAGI. The CDR3 runs 14 residues. V gave up 6 bases and J gave up 6 bases, with 17 bases separating them.